The present T cell receptor (beta chain) was sequenced within a study of identical twins (TCRdb year 2016). Regarding the complete study: To test whether fetal clonotypes persist, this study deep-sequenced TCR alpha and beta repertoires from monozygotic twins, from unrelated adults of various ages, and from cord blood. Replicate twin experiments were performed at different times using different library preparation protocols to rule out contamination.

Paper-wide results and their limitations: Because the same donors could not be followed over many years, the conclusions relied on cross-sectional statistical analysis. A weaker excess of twin sharing was found in beta out-of-frame sequences because the signal-to-noise ratio was lowered by fewer shared sequences. Invariant T cells such as MAIT and iNKT could partly confound zero-insertion analyses, although diverse VJ usage argued against such confounding for most clonotypes. Compared with coincidental sharing between unrelated individuals, an excess of low generation-probability sequences was observed among out-of-frame TCR alpha sequences shared between twins. Fewer insertions were carried by abundant cord blood beta clonotypes, a similar but weaker trend appeared in young adult naive repertoires, and no such trend appeared in memory repertoires. In monozygotic twins, out-of-frame TCR alpha sharing was systematically underestimated by recombination models, although the models agreed with sharing between unrelated individuals.

Every donor was a healthy Caucasian. Three pairs of female monozygotic twins, all aged roughly 18 to 29 years, were included in the twin cohort. CD4+ and CD8+ T cell populations were isolated with positive isolation kits from Invitrogen. The table lists this clonotype with many counts. Its antigen remains unidentified. No base quality values were provided; no much bigger clone lies one nucleotide off. The germline V gene encodes CDR1 LGHDT and CDR2 YNNKEL (reference sequence). The germline ends are 17 bases apart after V is trimmed by 0 bases and J by 5 bases. The CDR3 measures 16 amino acids from cysteine to phenylalanine. The retained sequence is limited to the CDR3, 48 bases, with the frame set at the first base. Libraries came from 5' RACE. The sequencing machine was an Illumina HiSeq 2000. Template switching introduced a universal primer binding site; the final cDNA contained a unique molecular identifier, enabling accurate counting of TCR cDNA molecules. First-strand cDNA for TCR alpha and beta chains was synthesized from specific primers in the conserved constant-segment region. To control for contamination, every cDNA library carried two barcodes: a SMART-Mk sample barcode plus Illumina barcodes. Two successive PCR steps introduced TruSeq adapter sequences along with Illumina sample barcodes. Sequencing of the TCR alpha and beta cDNA libraries was done on the Illumina HiSeq platform using custom primers. The study's processing was this. Raw reads were processed with MiGEC to extract unique molecular identifiers, and MiXCR was used to determine CDR3 positions. For each individual, recombination models were inferred using an EM algorithm with the repgenHMM and IGoR tools. The tcR package in R was used for shared clonotype analysis, with sharing normalized by the product of cloneset sizes. To study raw recombination without the effects of thymic and clonal selection, out-of-frame nonproductive sequences were analyzed. The public sequencing data were trimmed at Q25 with fastp and processed into clonotypes with MiXCR by TCRdb, which kept only in-frame beta chains. Rows merge per CDR3 protein into single entries with the most common DNA and genes. Clone size and V and J calls follow TCRdb, not the original study. In this sample the table shows some 270,000 distinct CDR3 sequences, around 8% of which occur a single time. 2.5% to 3.5% of the sample is in the top ten clones.

These data also formed part of another study, on yellow fever vaccine responses in identical twins. Per the second study: The T cell response to vaccination in identical twins was reported by the authors to appear partly convergent and partly personalized. The study precisely tracked vaccine-responding T cell clones in identical twins.

In this chain, TRBV3-1 is recombined with TRBJ2-7; the D gene is possibly TRBD1, with 6 bases matching. The TCR comes from a woman in her late teens or twenties in good health. Material: CD8+ T cells sorted from blood. The CDR3 in this case is CASSQEWGRGTDEQYF. The DNA is as follows: TGTGCCAGCAGCCAAGAATGGGGCAGGGGAACCGACGAGCAGTACTTC.